What follows is one T cell receptor beta chain and its context. Per the authors' pipeline: By means of reference gene primer amplification, nucleated cell counts were estimated. The repertoire was sequenced with immunoSEQ multiplex PCR; TCRdb's copy has only in-frame clones and lacks some. V and J calls and clone size come straight from that table; D and trimming were deduced from the DNA. The table has fewer than 350,000 clones, 89% seen once. This sample is part of a study of blood T cell repertoires in COVID-19. Trimming took off 9 bases at V and 7 bases at J, with 25 bases between the two ends. The CDR3 extends over 16 amino acids. Germline loops: CDR1 LNHDA, CDR2 SQIVND (reference sequence). Recovered Cohort 3 donors showed two negative PCRs, clearance, or symptom resolution.

The TCR was taken from a man aged 55-75 years who had recovered from COVID-19. The sequenced material came from PBMCs or T cells enriched from blood (not recorded which). The rearrangement joins TRBV19 to TRBJ2-4, with D possibly matching TRBD1 (6 bases). This CDR3 reads CASRASTGAHWNIQYF. The CDR3 nucleotides read TGTGCCAGCCGGGCCTCGACAGGCGCGCACTGGAACATTCAGTACTTC.